These 9 T cell receptor beta chains came from one sample sequenced in a study of PD-1 blockade in classical Hodgkin lymphoma. Assay: immunoSEQ multiplex PCR; the TCRdb copy retains only in-frame clones and omits some. The sample consists of about 4,200 clones, roughly 75% of them appearing once. In every patient, relapse followed autologous stem cell transplantation, while exposure to brentuximab vedotin differed. The material was peripheral blood mononuclear cells (PBMCs), obtained at baseline. Receptor source: a human donor with classical Hodgkin lymphoma.

The CDR3 nucleotides read TGTGCCAGCTCTACCACAGGGGGAGAAACCGAGCAGTACTTC. Its protein is CASSTTGGETEQYF. The chain carries TRBV6-6 and TRBJ2-7; TRBD1 matches 8 bases. The germline CDR1 and CDR2 sequences are MNHNY and SVGAGI (reference sequence). The length of the CDR3 is 14 residues. The V and J ends lost 8 bases and 6 bases, in that order; junction bases with no gene match: 12.

The rearrangement joins TRBV11-3 to TRBJ2-2; unclear D gene. The CDR3 extends over 13 amino acids. The germline V gene has CDR1 SGHNT and CDR2 YENEEA. The V and J ends lost 3 bases and 2 bases respectively, with 4 bases between them. CDR3 DNA sequence: TGTGCCAGCAGCTTCCAAAACACCGGGGAGCTGTTTTTT. The encoded protein is CASSFQNTGELFF. Full variable domain (outside the CDR3, taken from reference TRBV11-3 and TRBJ2-2): EAGVVQSPRYKIIEKKQPVAFWCNPISGHNTLYWYLQNLGQGPELLIRYENEEAVDDSQLPKDRFSAERLKGVDSTLKIQPAELGDSAVYLCASSFQNTGELFFGEGSRLTVL.

The V call is TRBV18, the J call TRBJ2-5; D is perhaps TRBD2 (6 bases). The closer fit of TRBJ2-7 to the DNA end suggests the J call may be wrong. The CDR3 sequence is 16 residues long. The germline V gene encodes CDR1 KGHSH and CDR2 LQKENI. The CDR3 sequence: CASSPPERRGAYEQYF. The CDR3 DNA reads TGTGCCAGCTCACCACCTGAAAGGAGGGGCGCCTACGAGCAGTACTTC.

The J gene is TRBJ2-2, the V gene TRBV27; D possibly uses TRBD1 or TRBD2 (7 bases each). The germline gives CDR1 MNHEY, CDR2 SMNVEV (reference sequence). Between the trimmed V and J ends, which lost 2 bases and 6 bases, there was a span of 13 bases. This CDR3 region has 15 residues. The CDR3 sequence: CASSLAQGGPGELFF. The DNA for the CDR3 is TGTGCCAGCAGTTTAGCCCAGGGGGGGCCCGGGGAGCTGTTTTTT.

This chain connects TRBV28 to TRBJ2-7, with no clear D. Deletions cut 2 bases from V and 5 bases from J, with 13 bases between. The CDR3 runs to 14 residues. The germline CDR1 and CDR2 sequences are MDHEN and SYDVKM. CDR3: CASSLSSPTNEQYF. CDR3 coding DNA: TGTGCCAGCAGTTTAAGTTCCCCCACCAACGAGCAGTACTTC.

V is TRBV11-2 and J is TRBJ2-5; 8 bases match TRBD1. This CDR3 is 17 amino acids long. The germline CDR1 and CDR2 sequences are SGHAT and FQNNGV. The ends lost 0 bases at V and 3 bases at J; junction bases unmatched: 9. Written as DNA, the CDR3 is TGTGCCAGCAGCTTAGAACTAGGACAGGGATGGGAAGAGACCCAGTACTTC. It yields the protein CASSLELGQGWEETQYF.

J is TRBJ1-6 and V is TRBV5-6; a possible D gene is TRBD1 (5 bases). This CDR3 is built from 17 residues. In germline, CDR1 is SGHDT, CDR2 YYEEEE. V lost 4 bases, J lost 9 bases, and 23 bases lay in between. The CDR3 is CASSREANRGAGSPLHF. CDR3 coding DNA: TGTGCCAGCAGCCGCGAAGCAAATCGCGGGGCAGGTTCACCCCTCCACTTT.

This clone has just a few counts. The rearrangement uses TRBV28 and TRBJ1-5; perhaps TRBD1 as D (5 bases). V gave up 5 bases and J gave up 0 bases, with 14 bases separating them. This CDR3 has 16 amino acids. The germline V gene has CDR1 MDHEN and CDR2 SYDVKM. The DNA of the CDR3 is TGTGCCAGCAGTACACTGGGGCAGTATAGCAATCAGCCCCAGCATTTT. This translates into CASSTLGQYSNQPQHF. The variable domain in full, with the rest retrieved from reference TRBV28 and TRBJ1-5, is DVKVTQSSRYLVKRTGEKVFLECVQDMDHENMFWYRQDPGLGLRLIYFSYDVKMKEKGDIPEGYSVSREKKERFSLILESASTNQTSMYLCASSTLGQYSNQPQHFGDGTRLSIL.

V is TRBV6-5 and J is TRBJ1-2, with D possibly TRBD1 on 5 matching bases. V was shortened by 5 bases and J by 0 bases, with 13 bases between the two germline ends. The CDR3 is 15 amino acids. The germline V gene encodes CDR1 MNHEY and CDR2 SVGAGI. Here the CDR3 DNA reads TGTGCCAGCAGTCCCTCGTGGGGCGCTAACTATGGCTACACCTTC. Encoded protein: CASSPSWGANYGYTF.